The rows below give T cell receptor beta chains drawn from one sample of a study of Ad26.COV2.S vaccination and SARS-CoV-2 variants. Sequencing used immunoSEQ multiplex PCR; TCRdb keeps in-frame clones, though not all of them. The table has 150,000 to 200,000 clones, roughly 89% seen once. Material: peripheral blood, obtained after recovery from COVID-19. These receptors were collected from a human donor who had recovered from COVID-19. Each CDR3 is given with its conserved first and last residue. D genes are given only for firm matches. A row's size may be missing; if present it is once, few, many or a size class.

>TRBV6-2/TRBV6-3|TRBJ2-2|NA|NA
CASSYFRATNTGELFF
TGTGCCAGCAGTTACTTTAGGGCGACTAACACCGGGGAGCTGTTTTTT
>TRBV29-1|TRBJ2-5|NA|NA
CSVDSGGVTQYF
TGCAGCGTTGATAGCGGTGGGGTGACCCAGTACTTC
>TRBV12-3/TRBV12-4|TRBJ1-4|NA|many
CASSLPAGRKLFF
TGTGCCAGCAGTCTCCCCGCCGGAAGAAAACTGTTTTTT
>TRBV4-1|TRBJ1-1|TRBD1|NA
CASSQGRWTVSTGKDTEAFF
TGCGCCAGCAGCCAAGGAAGGTGGACCGTTTCGACAGGGAAAGACACTGAAGCTTTCTTT
>TRBV4-1|TRBJ2-7|NA|NA
CASSRVGPYEQYF
TGCGCCAGCAGCCGCGTTGGCCCCTACGAGCAGTACTTC
>TRBV4-2|TRBJ2-2|NA|once
CASSQVGAAAGELFF
TGTGCCAGCAGCCAAGTGGGGGCCGCCGCCGGGGAGCTGTTTTTT
>TRBV7-3|TRBJ1-1|NA|NA
CASSLMTRGTEAFF
TGTGCCAGCAGCTTAATGACAAGGGGCACTGAAGCTTTCTTT
>TRBV19|TRBJ1-5|NA|NA
CASSIVYRDSNQPQHF
TGTGCCAGTAGTATAGTCTACCGGGACAGCAATCAGCCCCAGCATTTT
>TRBV3-1/TRBV3-2|TRBJ2-3|TRBD2|once
CASSPKERGGTDTQYF
TGTGCCAGCAGCCCCAAGGAGCGGGGTGGCACAGATACGCAGTATTTT
>TRBV20-1|TRBJ1-4|NA|NA
CSASKGLLDEKLFF
TGCAGTGCTAGTAAGGGACTCTTGGATGAAAAACTGTTTTTT
>TRBV5-1|TRBJ2-1|NA|NA
CASSLNQREQFF
TGCGCCAGCAGCTTGAATCAGCGGGAGCAGTTCTTC
>TRBV21-1|TRBJ2-1|NA|NA
CASSTPGGSGGATVYNEQFF
TGTGCCAGCAGCACGCCGGGCGGTAGCGGGGGGGCCACCGTCTACAATGAGCAGTTCTTC
>TRBV9|TRBJ1-2|NA|few
CASSDGTAYYGYTF
TGTGCCAGCAGCGATGGGACCGCGTACTATGGCTACACCTTC
>TRBV5-4|TRBJ2-7|NA|NA
CASSLGVRPDEQYF
TGTGCCAGCAGCTTAGGGGTGCGCCCTGACGAGCAGTACTTC
>TRBV4-1|TRBJ1-4|NA|NA
CASSQDHSGFGEKLFF
TGCGCCAGCAGCCAAGATCATTCGGGGTTTGGGGAAAAACTGTTTTTT
>TRBV28|TRBJ1-1|NA|NA
CASSYPRAGSEAFF
TGTGCCAGCAGTTACCCCAGGGCAGGGTCTGAAGCTTTCTTT
>TRBV12-3/TRBV12-4|TRBJ2-3|NA|NA
CASSPGRVNTQYF
TGTGCCAGCAGTCCCGGACGGGTTAATACGCAGTATTTT
>TRBV2|TRBJ2-1|TRBD2|NA
CASSSLSGRDEQFF
TGTGCCAGCAGCTCCTTGAGCGGGAGGGATGAGCAGTTCTTC
>TRBV6-5|TRBJ2-1|NA|NA
CASNIVVGDNEQFF
TGTGCCAGCAACATAGTTGTAGGGGACAATGAGCAGTTCTTC
>TRBV7-3|TRBJ1-1|TRBD1|NA
CASSPGQGNTEAFF
TGTGCCAGCAGCCCAGGACAGGGCAACACTGAAGCTTTCTTT
>TRBV5-6|TRBJ1-4|NA|NA
CASRGAHVTEKLFF
TGTGCCAGCAGGGGGGCCCACGTTACTGAAAAACTGTTTTTT
>TRBV2|TRBJ2-3|NA|NA
CASSDPKGLSTDTQYF
TGTGCCAGCAGTGACCCCAAAGGGCTAAGCACAGATACGCAGTATTTT
>TRBV3-1/TRBV3-2|TRBJ1-5|NA|NA
CASSQHNQPQHF
TGTGCCAGCAGCCAACACAATCAGCCCCAGCATTTT
>TRBV27|TRBJ1-5|NA|once
CASSPAGQPQHF
TGTGCCAGCAGTCCCGCGGGTCAGCCCCAGCATTTT
>TRBV9|TRBJ2-2|TRBD2|NA
CASSFSGRSAGELFF
TGTGCCAGCAGTTTTAGCGGGAGATCCGCCGGGGAGCTGTTTTTT
>TRBV7-2|TRBJ1-5|NA|NA
CASSPGFWDQPQHF
TGTGCCAGCAGCCCAGGGTTTTGGGATCAGCCCCAGCATTTT
>TRBV11-3|TRBJ2-2|TRBD1|NA
CARSRGRAGELFF
TGTGCCAGGAGCAGGGGGCGGGCCGGGGAGCTGTTTTTT
>TRBV4-1|TRBJ2-2|NA|NA
CASSQDRGPGELFF
TGCGCCAGCAGCCAAGACAGGGGACCCGGGGAGCTGTTTTTT
>TRBV27|TRBJ1-5|NA|NA
CASGTGANQPQHF
TGTGCCAGCGGAACCGGGGCCAATCAGCCCCAGCATTTT
>TRBV11-2|TRBJ2-7|TRBD1|NA
CASRSLRGQGRIGTYEQYF
TGTGCCAGCAGATCTCTTAGGGGACAGGGGAGGATAGGGACCTACGAGCAGTACTTC
>TRBV9|TRBJ2-6|NA|NA
CASSMGDSGANVLTF
TGTGCCAGCAGCATGGGAGATTCGGGGGCCAACGTCCTGACTTTC
>TRBV28|TRBJ1-5|NA|NA
CASSSSGGSNQPQHF
TGTGCCAGCAGTTCCAGCGGGGGGAGCAATCAGCCCCAGCATTTT
>TRBV5-1|TRBJ2-1|TRBD2|NA
CASSPGLAPISYNEQFF
TGCGCCAGCAGCCCCGGACTAGCCCCGATCTCCTACAATGAGCAGTTCTTC
>TRBV11-3|TRBJ1-6|TRBD1|NA
CASSFSTGGCSPLHF
TGTGCCAGCAGCTTTTCAACAGGGGGCTGTTCACCCCTCCACTTT
>TRBV29-1|TRBJ1-6|TRBD1|NA
CSVRTGGSYNSPLHF
TGCAGCGTTAGGACAGGGGGCTCCTATAATTCACCCCTCCACTTT
>TRBV15|TRBJ2-5|NA|NA
CATSREARKGQTQYF
TGTGCCACCAGCAGAGAGGCCAGGAAGGGCCAGACCCAGTACTTC
>TRBV12-3/TRBV12-4|TRBJ1-6|NA|few
CASNQGNNSPLHF
TGTGCCAGCAATCAGGGGAATAATTCACCCCTCCACTTT
>TRBV5-6|TRBJ1-5|TRBD1|NA
CASTWGRGLNQPQHF
TGTGCCAGCACCTGGGGCAGGGGGCTGAATCAGCCCCAGCATTTT
>TRBV7-9|TRBJ1-6|NA|NA
CASSFSTRKGVYSPLHF
TGTGCCAGCAGCTTTTCAACGCGGAAGGGGGTTTATTCACCCCTCCACTTT
>TRBV10-3|TRBJ1-6|TRBD1|NA
CAISERGTANSPLHF
TGTGCCATCAGTGAGCGTGGGACAGCTAATTCACCCCTCCACTTT
>TRBV7-2|TRBJ2-1|TRBD1|NA
CASSPSTGTGRNEQFF
TGTGCCAGCAGCCCCTCTACCGGGACAGGGAGGAATGAGCAGTTCTTC
>TRBV3-1/TRBV3-2|TRBJ1-1|NA|NA
CASSPSLVPNTEAFF
TGTGCCAGCAGCCCCTCCCTGGTCCCAAACACTGAAGCTTTCTTT
>TRBV18|TRBJ2-1|TRBD2|NA
CASSLRRASGRGIDEQFF
TGTGCCAGCTCACTCCGCCGGGCTAGCGGCCGAGGGATCGATGAGCAGTTCTTC
>TRBV4-1|TRBJ2-7|TRBD2|NA
CASSHGGRGGFYEQYF
TGCGCCAGCAGCCATGGGGGGCGGGGGGGATTCTACGAGCAGTACTTC